The 24 T cell receptor beta chains below were found in one sample sequenced in a study of long-term antiretroviral therapy in people with HIV. It was version v3.0 of the immunoSEQ assay that was run at survey level. Sequencing was performed with immunoSEQ multiplex PCR; in TCRdb, only in-frame clones are kept and a portion is missing. Of several thousand clones in the sample, over 75% were seen once. The sample was unsorted PBMCs, taken 3.7 years after starting antiretroviral therapy. These receptor sequences come from a woman aged 45-65 years with HIV.

This clone was seen only once. The chain combines TRBV11-2 with TRBJ1-4; 9 positions agree with TRBD1. J was trimmed by 8 bases and V by 6 bases; bases with no gene match: 13. The CDR3 is 16 residues long. Germline lookup yields CDR1 SGHAT and CDR2 FQNNGV. As DNA, the CDR3 is TGTGCCAGCAGATCCATTTCAGGGACAGGGAGGGAAAAACTGTTTTTT. Residues: CASRSISGTGREKLFF.

The chain links TRBV5-5 to TRBJ1-1; D gene unclear. The CDR3 totals 15 residues. Trimming removed 4 bases from V and 2 bases from J, with 15 bases in between. Germline assignment: CDR1 SGHKS and CDR2 YYEKEE (reference sequence). CDR3 sequence: CASSPNGNSNTEAFF. The CDR3 nucleotides are TGTGCCAGCAGCCCTAATGGTAACTCTAACACTGAAGCTTTCTTT.

In its sample, this clone was seen once. The genes are TRBV7-2 and TRBJ1-5; D call uncertain. The V end lost 1 base, the J end lost 1 base, and 11 bases lay between the germline ends. Germline assignment: CDR1 SGHTA and CDR2 FQGNSA. This CDR3 contains 16 residues. CDR3 loop: CASSLEAGLSNQPQHF. CDR3 DNA: TGTGCCAGCAGCTTAGAGGCCGGGCTCAGCAATCAGCCCCAGCATTTT.

This clone was observed a few times. Germline and junction disagree at one end, which may indicate a read error. V and J are TRBV30 and TRBJ1-2; the D gene is possibly TRBD1 (5 bases). In germline, CDR1 is GTSNPN, CDR2 SVGIG (reference sequence). There are 12 residues in the CDR3. The CDR3: CAWSDKAGRSSF. The CDR3 DNA is TGTGCCTGGAGTGATAAGGCAGGGCGCAGCTCCTTC.

DNA for the CDR3: TGCGCCAGCAGCTTCCGGACTAGCGGGAATGAGCAGTTCTTC. Translation gives CASSFRTSGNEQFF. The chain links TRBV4-3 to TRBJ2-1; 11 bases agree with TRBD2. V trimming: 5 bases; J trimming: 7 bases; junction bases outside the gene matches: 4. The CDR3 contains 14 residues. The germline gives CDR1 LGHNA, CDR2 YSLEER.

V and J are TRBV7-9 and TRBJ2-1; weak D call: TRBD2 (6 bases). The V and J ends lost 4 bases and 4 bases respectively, with 17 bases between them. CDR1 is SEHNR, CDR2 FQNEAQ, per germline (reference sequence). The CDR3 sequence is 16 residues long. Here the CDR3 reads CASSYSGTPLYNEQFF. The CDR3 bases are TGTGCCAGCAGCTACTCCGGGACTCCACTTTACAATGAGCAGTTCTTC.

This clone was detected only a few times. The chain carries TRBV5-6 and TRBJ2-5; TRBD1 aligns across 10 bases. Per germline, CDR1 SGHDT and CDR2 YYEEEE. The V gene end was trimmed by 2 bases and the J gene end by 1 base; junction bases not matched to a gene: 2. CDR3 length equals 15 residues. CDR3 loop: CASSFRTGGQETQYF. The DNA for the CDR3 is TGTGCCAGCAGCTTCCGGACAGGGGGCCAAGAGACCCAGTACTTC. Combining the CDR3 with reference TRBV5-6 and TRBJ2-5 gives the whole variable domain DAGVTQSPTHLIKTRGQQVTLRCSPKSGHDTVSWYQQALGQGPQFIFQYYEEEERQRGNFPDRFSGHQFPNYSSELNVNALLLGDSALYLCASSFRTGGQETQYFGPGTRLLVL.

This clone has only a few counts. The chain is built from TRBV6-5 and TRBJ2-7; tentatively, D is TRBD1 (6 bases). CDR3 length equals 16 residues. Germline CDR1 and CDR2: MNHEY and SVGAGI. Trimming pared 0 bases from V and 4 bases from J, leaving 16 bases between. DNA for the CDR3: TGTGCCAGCAGTTACTCGGACAGCCGTTATTCGTACGAGCAGTACTTC. It encodes CASSYSDSRYSYEQYF.

V gene TRBV5-6 combines with J gene TRBJ2-1, with TRBD2 as a possible D gene (5 bases). This CDR3 has 14 residues. The V end lost 2 bases, the J end lost 9 bases, and 15 bases lay between the germline ends. Germline CDR1 SGHDT, CDR2 YYEEEE. CDR3 DNA sequence: TGTGCCAGCAGCTTAGGTAGGTTAGCGAGTGAGCAGTTCTTC. This gives the protein CASSLGRLASEQFF.

This rearrangement joins TRBV28 to TRBJ2-5; D gene unclear. This CDR3 region has 15 residues. The V gene's germline CDR1 is MDHEN and CDR2 SYDVKM. V lost 2 bases and J 4 bases, leaving 14 bases between the germline ends. The CDR3 here is CASSLPGNPPETQYF. The CDR3 coding sequence is TGTGCCAGCAGTTTACCTGGGAACCCCCCAGAGACCCAGTACTTC.

This clone was seen once. CDR3 DNA sequence: TGTGCCTGGAGTCCTTACAGGAACACTGAAGCTTTCTTT. As protein: CAWSPYRNTEAFF. V is TRBV30 and J is TRBJ1-1; D is undetermined. The CDR3 loop spans 13 amino acids. Trimming cost V 2 bases and J 1 base, with 8 bases left between them. Germline CDR1 and CDR2: GTSNPN and SVGIG (reference sequence).

V gene TRBV4-3 combines with J gene TRBJ2-1; D not certain. Germline V gene data show CDR1 as LGHNA and CDR2 as YSLEER. The CDR3 covers 14 residues. V lost 4 bases and J lost 8, with 15 bases in between. For the CDR3, the DNA is TGCGCCAGCAGCCCTTCCGGGCGATCTCATGAGCAGTTCTTC. Translated: CASSPSGRSHEQFF.

This clone was found once. V and J are TRBV28 and TRBJ2-1; 8 bases fit TRBD1. The CDR3 has 15 residues. Germline CDR1 reads MDHEN; CDR2 reads SYDVKM. The trim removed 6 bases at V and 1 base at J, leaving 5 bases unmatched. CDR3 protein: CASRPGQVSYNEQFF. CDR3 nucleotide sequence: TGTGCCAGCAGACCGGGACAGGTTTCCTACAATGAGCAGTTCTTC. The complete variable domain, with remaining parts taken from reference TRBV28 and TRBJ2-1, reads DVKVTQSSRYLVKRTGEKVFLECVQDMDHENMFWYRQDPGLGLRLIYFSYDVKMKEKGDIPEGYSVSREKKERFSLILESASTNQTSMYLCASRPGQVSYNEQFFGPGTRLTVL.

The chain employs TRBV18 and TRBJ1-5; D is unresolved. CDR3 size: 15 residues. Germline V gene data show CDR1 as KGHSH and CDR2 as LQKENI. Trimming left V 2 bases short and J 3 bases short, with 11 bases between. The DNA of the CDR3 is TGTGCCAGCTCACCAATCGCAGGCAACAATCAGCCCCAGCATTTT. Translation: CASSPIAGNNQPQHF.

This clone was picked up a small number of times. The CDR3 DNA sequence: TGTGCCGGGGAGACTAGCGGGCGAGGCGGATATTTT. It encodes CAGETSGRGGYF. The chain employs TRBV2 and TRBJ2-3; TRBD2 matches at 10 bases. Germline loops: CDR1 SNHLY, CDR2 FYNNEI. The CDR3 runs to 12 residues. With 11 bases clipped from V and 15 bases from J, the junction kept 14 bases outside the gene matches. Full variable domain (missing parts from reference TRBV2 and TRBJ2-3): EPEVTQTPSHQVTQMGQEVILRCVPISNHLYFYWYRQILGQKVEFLVSFYNNEISEKSEIFDDQFSVERPDGSNFTLKIRSTKLEDSAMYFCAGETSGRGGYFGPGTRLTVL.

This clone was observed a few times. This chain links TRBV6-1 with TRBJ1-2; D possibly corresponds to TRBD1 (5 bases). CDR1 and CDR2 (germline): MNHNS, SASEGT. V was shortened by 7 bases and J by 4 bases, with 16 bases between the two germline ends. This CDR3 has 14 residues. CDR3 in amino acids: CASTLLGDGYGYTF. The CDR3, as DNA: TGTGCCAGCACCCTACTGGGGGATGGCTATGGCTACACCTTC.

The V call is TRBV5-1, the J call TRBJ2-1; D is unclear. The V end lost 0 bases, the J end lost 4 bases, and 14 bases lay between the germline ends. The CDR3 has 16 amino acids. In germline, CDR1 is SGHRS, CDR2 YFSETQ. CDR3 in DNA: TGCGCCAGCAGCTTGGAGAACCCTGGGGAATACAATGAGCAGTTCTTC. Amino acids: CASSLENPGEYNEQFF. The entire variable domain, with the rest obtained from reference TRBV5-1 and TRBJ2-1, is as follows: KAGVTQTPRYLIKTRGQQVTLSCSPISGHRSVSWYQQTPGQGLQFLFEYFSETQRNKGNFPGRFSGRQFSNSRSEMNVSTLELGDSALYLCASSLENPGEYNEQFFGPGTRLTVL.

This rearrangement joins TRBV19 to TRBJ2-1; 10 positions match TRBD1. V was pared by 3 bases and J by 8 bases, with 7 bases of the junction left unmatched. Germline CDR1 is LNHDA and CDR2 is SQIVND (reference sequence). CDR3 length equals 15 residues. CDR3 in DNA: TGTGCCAGTAGTATGGGAGGGACAGGGGTGGATGAGCAGTTCTTC. Encoded protein: CASSMGGTGVDEQFF.

In its sample, this clone was seen once. The rearrangement uses TRBV14 and TRBJ2-5, with D tentatively TRBD2 (5 bases). Germline V gene data show CDR1 as SGHDN and CDR2 as FVKESK. This CDR3 spans 15 amino acids. Trimming shortened V by 0 bases and J by 2 bases, and 10 bases separated the two germline ends. CDR3 DNA sequence: TGTGCCAGCAGCCAAGATTTAGGGAGACAAGAGACCCAGTACTTC. Translation: CASSQDLGRQETQYF.

The chain uses TRBV6-1 and TRBJ2-1; D may be TRBD2 (6 bases). This CDR3 is 13 amino acids long. V lost 8 bases, J lost 6 bases, and 14 bases lay in between. From germline, CDR1 is MNHNS and CDR2 SASEGT. DNA of the CDR3: TGTGCCAGCGCCGGGACTTCACTCAATGAGCAGTTCTTC. It encodes CASAGTSLNEQFF.

The genes are TRBV7-2 and TRBJ2-1, with 7 positions matching TRBD2. Germline assignment: CDR1 SGHTA and CDR2 FQGNSA. This CDR3 comprises 16 residues. Unmatched junction bases numbered 7, after V lost 1 base and J lost 4 bases. The CDR3 nucleotides read TGTGCCAGCAGCTTAGATAGACAGCGGGGATACAATGAGCAGTTCTTC. This encodes CASSLDRQRGYNEQFF.

This sequence joins TRBV7-2 and TRBJ2-3; D uncertain. Between the trimmed V and J ends, which lost 5 bases and 2 bases, there was a span of 5 bases. The germline gives CDR1 SGHTA, CDR2 FQGNSA. This CDR3 spans 12 amino acids. The CDR3 protein is CASSPYTDTQYF. CDR3 bases: TGTGCCAGCAGCCCGTACACAGATACGCAGTATTTT.

The count of this clone is one. This chain joins TRBV5-6 and TRBJ2-3, with 13 positions matching TRBD2. The CDR3 is 16 residues long. Looked up from germline, CDR1 is SGHDT and CDR2 is YYEEEE. Germline trimming cut 0 bases from V and 6 bases from J; bases unmatched to any gene: 4. CDR3 bases: TGTGCCAGCAGCTTGGGGACTAGCGGGAGTTGGGATACGCAGTATTTT. Protein product: CASSLGTSGSWDTQYF.

The chain links TRBV28 to TRBJ2-1; D unresolved. CDR1 is MDHEN, CDR2 SYDVKM, per germline. This CDR3 region has 12 residues. The V gene lost 4 bases and the J gene lost 9 bases, with 10 bases spanning the gap. The DNA for the CDR3 is TGTGCCAGCAGTTCCCCTATGACTGAGCAGTTCTTC. It yields the protein CASSSPMTEQFF.